These T cell receptor beta chains were read from a single sample in a study of T cell responses to AZD1222 COVID-19 vaccine. The repertoire was sequenced with immunoSEQ multiplex PCR; TCRdb's copy has only in-frame clones and lacks some. Here the sample spans 55,000 to 70,000 clones, about three quarters being singletons. The source was peripheral blood, collected on day 0 of AZD1222 vaccination. Every receptor here comes from an adult in good health. The CDR3 runs from the conserved cysteine through the conserved F or W. The order of the fields is V gene, clone size, J gene, D gene, CDR3 length, CDR3 DNA, CDR3 protein. D genes are given only for firm matches. The size field is filled for only some rows; it gives once, few, many or a size class.

>TRBV5-1|.|TRBJ1-1|.|14
TGCGCCAGCAGCTTGTCCAGGGGGAACACTGAAGCTTTCTTT
CASSLSRGNTEAFF
>TRBV7-8|.|TRBJ1-6|.|14
TGTGCCAGCAGCTTAGCAGGGGTGGGATCACCCCTCCACTTT
CASSLAGVGSPLHF
>TRBV4-1|once|TRBJ2-5|.|14
TGCGCCAGCAGCCAAGGGGGCAATTATGAGACCCAGTACTTC
CASSQGGNYETQYF
>TRBV5-4|.|TRBJ1-3|TRBD1|16
TGTGCCAGCAGTCGAAGACAGGGCGGCATGCGAAACACCATATATTTT
CASSRRQGGMRNTIYF
>TRBV29-1|.|TRBJ2-5|.|15
TGCAGCGGGACCAAGTTAACAAGGGGCCAAGAGACCCAGTACTTC
CSGTKLTRGQETQYF
>TRBV7-9|once|TRBJ1-1|.|15
TGTGCCAGCAGCCCTAAGGTGAGACTGAACACTGAAGCTTTCTTT
CASSPKVRLNTEAFF
>TRBV2|.|TRBJ1-2|.|14
TGTGCCAGCAAGAGTGAGGTTTCAAGCTATGGCTACACCTTC
CASKSEVSSYGYTF
>TRBV7-2|.|TRBJ1-2|.|16
TGTGCCAGCAGCTTAGCTAGGACAATCGGTGCCTATGGCTACACCTTC
CASSLARTIGAYGYTF
>TRBV15|.|TRBJ2-7|.|13
TGTGCCACCAGCAGCCCTCACAGGGACGAGCAGTACTTC
CATSSPHRDEQYF
>TRBV30|.|TRBJ1-3|.|13
TGTGCCTGGACTTTCAGCTCTGGAAACACCATATATTTT
CAWTFSSGNTIYF
>TRBV7-8|once|TRBJ1-5|TRBD1|19
TGTGCCAGCAGCCAACTGCGGGGCAGGGGGCCTGATAGCAATCAGCCCCAGCATTTT
CASSQLRGRGPDSNQPQHF
>TRBV5-1|few|TRBJ2-1|.|15
TGCGCCAGCAATAGGGATTACGTATCCTACAATGAGCAGTTCTTC
CASNRDYVSYNEQFF
>TRBV30|.|TRBJ1-6|.|15
TGTGCCTGGAGCAGAGACAGCTCCTATAATTCACCCCTCCACTTT
CAWSRDSSYNSPLHF